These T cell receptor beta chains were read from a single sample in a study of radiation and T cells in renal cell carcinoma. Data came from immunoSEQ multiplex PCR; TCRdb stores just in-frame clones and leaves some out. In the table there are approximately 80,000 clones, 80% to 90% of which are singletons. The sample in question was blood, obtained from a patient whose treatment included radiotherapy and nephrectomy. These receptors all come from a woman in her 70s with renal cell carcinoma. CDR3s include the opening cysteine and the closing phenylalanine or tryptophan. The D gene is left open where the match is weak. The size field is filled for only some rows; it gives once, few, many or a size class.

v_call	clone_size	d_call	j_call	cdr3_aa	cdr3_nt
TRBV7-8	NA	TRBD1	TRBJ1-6	CASSGRQGDNSPLHF	TGTGCCAGCAGCGGGAGGCAGGGGGATAATTCACCCCTCCACTTT
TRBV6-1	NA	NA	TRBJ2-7	CASTEGSYEQYF	TGTGCCAGCACCGAAGGCAGCTACGAGCAGTACTTC
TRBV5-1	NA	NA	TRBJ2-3	CASSFGKDTQYF	TGCGCCAGCAGCTTCGGGAAAGATACGCAGTATTTT
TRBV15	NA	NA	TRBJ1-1	CATSRDGTSNTEAFF	TGTGCCACCAGCAGAGATGGGACATCGAACACTGAAGCTTTCTTT
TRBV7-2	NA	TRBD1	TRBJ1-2	CASSLGQGLYGYTF	TGTGCCAGCAGCCTGGGACAGGGGCTCTATGGCTACACCTTC
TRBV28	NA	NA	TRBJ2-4	CASSLGPTVTLAKNIQYF	TGTGCCAGCAGTTTAGGCCCCACAGTGACACTAGCCAAAAACATTCAGTACTTC
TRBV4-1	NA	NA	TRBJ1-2	CASSQEPGRTPNYGYTF	TGCGCCAGCAGCCAAGAGCCGGGACGGACACCTAACTATGGCTACACCTTC
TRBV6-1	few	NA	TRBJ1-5	CASTAAPSLHQPQHF	TGTGCCAGCACGGCGGCACCCTCACTACATCAGCCCCAGCATTTT
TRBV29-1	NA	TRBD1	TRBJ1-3	CSVATGGNTIYF	TGCAGCGTTGCGACAGGGGGGAACACCATATATTTT
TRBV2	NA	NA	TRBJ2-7	CASSVATVGEQYF	TGTGCCAGCAGTGTGGCGACAGTAGGCGAGCAGTACTTC
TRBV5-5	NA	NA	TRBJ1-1	CASSLLGQQNTEAFF	TGTGCCAGCAGCTTGTTAGGACAGCAGAACACTGAAGCTTTCTTT
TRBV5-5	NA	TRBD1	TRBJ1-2	CASSLGQGWYGYTF	TGTGCCAGCAGCTTGGGACAGGGCTGGTATGGCTACACCTTC
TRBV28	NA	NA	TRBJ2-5	CASSGWEETQYF	TGTGCCAGCAGTGGTTGGGAAGAGACCCAGTACTTC
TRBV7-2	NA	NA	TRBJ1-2	CASSLAQTGGDGYTF	TGTGCCAGCAGCTTAGCACAGACGGGAGGGGATGGCTACACCTTC
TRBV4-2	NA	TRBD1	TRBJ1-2	CASSQDEGRGQYGYTF	TGTGCCAGCAGCCAAGATGAGGGCAGGGGGCAGTATGGCTACACCTTC
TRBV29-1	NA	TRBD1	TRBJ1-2	CSVEKIQGASNYGYTF	TGCAGCGTTGAGAAGATCCAGGGGGCGAGTAACTATGGCTACACCTTC
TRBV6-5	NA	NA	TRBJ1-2	CASTPLRGAHGYTF	TGTGCCAGCACCCCTTTGCGGGGGGCTCATGGCTACACCTTC
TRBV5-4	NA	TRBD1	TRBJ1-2	CASSLSGTASPYGYTF	TGTGCCAGCAGCTTGTCGGGGACAGCCAGCCCCTATGGCTACACCTTC
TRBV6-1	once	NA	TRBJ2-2	CASRAVRPGELFF	TGTGCCAGCCGCGCAGTGCGTCCCGGGGAGCTGTTTTTT
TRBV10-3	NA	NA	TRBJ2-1	CAISELELAVNEQFF	TGTGCCATCAGTGAGCTAGAACTAGCTGTCAATGAGCAGTTCTTC
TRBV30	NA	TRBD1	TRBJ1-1	CAWRYPGQMNTEAFF	TGTGCCTGGAGATATCCGGGACAGATGAACACTGAAGCTTTCTTT
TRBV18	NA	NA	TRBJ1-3	CASSQISGNTIYF	TGTGCCAGCTCACAAATCTCTGGAAACACCATATATTTT
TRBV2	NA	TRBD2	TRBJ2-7	CASSRLAGTTYEQYF	TGTGCCAGCAGTAGGCTAGCGGGGACGACCTACGAGCAGTACTTC
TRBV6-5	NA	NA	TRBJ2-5	CASSYLPGEETQYF	TGTGCCAGCAGTTACTTGCCAGGGGAAGAGACCCAGTACTTC
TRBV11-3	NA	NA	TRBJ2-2	CASSFYGGPNTGELFF	TGTGCCAGCAGCTTTTACGGGGGGCCGAACACCGGGGAGCTGTTTTTT